This TCR beta chain came from a study of blood T cell repertoires in COVID-19. Study in general: Samples of COVID-19 (acute and convalescent) were obtained from the United States, Italy and Spain. Sources were T cells, B-cell-depleted T cells, or PBMCs; the material itself was cDNA or gDNA.

The trim removed 6 bases at V and 4 bases at J, leaving 6 bases unmatched. The CDR3 is 14 residues long. Germline V gives CDR1 SNHLY, CDR2 FYNNEI. Clones were sequenced by immunoSEQ multiplex PCR, and TCRdb holds only the in-frame ones, with some missing. The sample holds around 310,000 clones; about 91% are singletons and the top ten take under 15%. The rearrangement joins TRBV2 to TRBJ1-2; 9 bases are shared with TRBD1. What was sequenced was peripheral blood. This TCR came from a woman aged 60-75 years with acute or convalescent COVID-19. Here the CDR3 reads CASRWTGDGYGYTF. Here the CDR3 DNA reads TGTGCCAGCAGGTGGACAGGGGATGGCTATGGCTACACCTTC.